The 24 T cell receptor beta chains listed next were all sequenced from one sample in a study of CD8 T cells in ankylosing spondylitis. TCRdb used MiXCR to reprocess the 5' RACE reads, holding one entry per CDR3 protein. The sample holds approximately 150,000 distinct CDR3 sequences, 40% to 50% seen once. The material sequenced was synovial fluid, either unsorted or a sorted T cell fraction (not recorded which). The receptors derive from a male donor with ankylosing spondylitis.

There are many counts of this clonotype. This sequence joins TRBV4-1 and TRBJ2-7, with D uncertain. Germline V lookup: CDR1 MGHRA, CDR2 YSYEKL. Trimming cost V 0 bases and J 3 bases, with 3 bases left between them. The CDR3 sequence is 12 residues long. Written as DNA, the CDR3 is TGCGCCAGCAGCCAAGACTTCTACGAGCAGTACTTC. Translated: CASSQDFYEQYF.

V usage is TRBV6-1 and J usage is TRBJ2-1; D unresolved. The CDR3 sequence is 13 residues long. V lost 3 bases and J 3 bases, leaving 6 bases between the germline ends. Germline assignment: CDR1 MNHNS and CDR2 SASEGT. CDR3 residues: CASSDGVYNEQFF. CDR3 nucleotide sequence: TGTGCCAGCAGTGACGGAGTCTACAATGAGCAGTTCTTC.

This chain joins TRBV6-4 and TRBJ2-1, with TRBD2 as a possible D gene (7 bases). Trimming cost V 4 bases and J 5 bases, with 15 bases left between them. The CDR3 contains 15 residues. Germline CDR1 is MRHNA and CDR2 is SNTAGT. For the CDR3, the DNA is TGTGCCAGCAGTGGTACTGCGGGGGCCCACAATGAGCAGTTCTTC. As protein: CASSGTAGAHNEQFF.

This clonotype was recorded a few times. This sequence joins TRBV29-1 and TRBJ2-5; 7 bases line up with TRBD2. V was clipped by 6 bases and J by 3 bases; unmatched bases: 7. CDR3 length equals 13 residues. Germline assignment: CDR1 SQVTM and CDR2 ANQGSEA. CDR3 residues: CSVWLAEKETQYF. CDR3 nucleotide sequence: TGCAGCGTGTGGCTAGCGGAGAAAGAGACCCAGTACTTC.

This clonotype was counted at least ten times. The chain couples TRBV6-1 to TRBJ1-4; no firm D call. Germline CDR1 is MNHNS and CDR2 is SASEGT. V was cut by 6 bases and J by 3 bases, with 14 bases left in between. The CDR3 runs to 15 residues. The CDR3 DNA follows: TGTGCCAGCAGCGCCCCCCGATCGGCTAATGAAAAACTGTTTTTT. This codes for CASSAPRSANEKLFF.

This clonotype is classed as medium-sized. V is TRBV7-9 and J is TRBJ2-2; 9 bases are shared with TRBD1. The CDR3 has 13 residues. Germline CDR1 SEHNR, CDR2 FQNEAQ (reference sequence). The CDR3, as DNA: TGTGCTACCACAGGGGGCGTCACCGGGGAGCTGTTTTTT. As protein: CATTGGVTGELFF.

The chain couples TRBV2 to TRBJ1-1; D gene uncertain. This CDR3 has 10 amino acids. Trimming took 9 bases from V and 6 from J, leaving 8 bases between them. CDR1 is SNHLY, CDR2 FYNNEI, per germline. CDR3 bases: TGTGCCAGGTGGTGGCCTGAAGCTTTCTTT. Its protein is CARWWPEAFF.

This clonotype was detected a few times. The chain links TRBV7-8 to TRBJ2-2, with D hard to call. Per the germline V gene, CDR1 is SGHVS and CDR2 is FQNEAQ. V lost 6 bases and J lost 0, with 5 bases in between. The CDR3 sequence is 13 residues long. CDR3 amino acids: CASRSPNTGELFF. Written as DNA, the CDR3 is TGTGCCAGCAGATCACCGAACACCGGGGAGCTGTTTTTT.

The chain carries TRBV5-1 and TRBJ1-1; possible D gene TRBD1, 6 bases. CDR1 is SGHRS and CDR2 is YFSETQ in the germline V gene. V dropped 2 bases and J dropped 0 bases, with 14 bases sitting between them. CDR3 length: 16 amino acids. The CDR3 sequence is CASSLQNGQMNTEAFF. In DNA, the CDR3 is TGCGCCAGCAGCTTACAGAACGGACAGATGAACACTGAAGCTTTCTTT.

The chain is built from TRBV9 and TRBJ2-2; D not resolved. The CDR3 is 16 residues long. With 1 base removed from V and 0 bases from J, the gap between germline ends came to 10 bases. Looked up from germline, CDR1 is SGDLS and CDR2 is YYNGEE. In nucleotides, the CDR3 is TGTGCCAGCAGCGTACCGGCCCGACCGAACACCGGGGAGCTGTTTTTT. Protein: CASSVPARPNTGELFF.

The V and J genes are TRBV20-1 and TRBJ2-1; no reliable D call. The CDR3 runs to 14 residues. Germline V gene sequence: CDR1 DFQATT, CDR2 SNEGSKA (reference sequence). Trimming stripped 5 bases from V and 4 bases from J, with 15 bases between. Here the CDR3 DNA reads TGCAGTGCTCCCCCGCGTCTGAAATACAATGAGCAGTTCTTC. Translating gives CSAPPRLKYNEQFF.

In this sample, this clonotype turned up once. This chain joins TRBV6-4 and TRBJ2-1; possibly TRBD2 for D (5 bases). Germline CDR1 is MRHNA and CDR2 is SNTAGT. The CDR3 is 13 amino acids. V was clipped by 10 bases and J by 3 bases, with 13 bases between them. This CDR3 is CATGAAGYNEQFF. CDR3 bases: TGTGCCACCGGCGCGGCGGGCTACAATGAGCAGTTCTTC.

The chain carries TRBV12-3 or TRBV12-4 and TRBJ2-1; 9 bases align to TRBD2. V gave up 5 bases and J gave up 4 bases; unmatched junction bases: 9. This CDR3 is built from 16 residues. CDR3 residues: CASSDLTSGEYNEQFF. The CDR3, as DNA: TGTGCCAGCAGTGACCTGACTAGCGGAGAATACAATGAGCAGTTCTTC.

This clonotype was detected only once. This chain connects TRBV20-1 to TRBJ2-3, with 12 bases aligning to TRBD2. Per germline, CDR1 DFQATT and CDR2 SNEGSKA (reference sequence). This CDR3 region has 17 residues. With V trimmed by 0 bases and J by 4 bases, 8 bases remained unmatched. The CDR3 sequence: CSARDHLAGGPPDTQYF. The CDR3 DNA reads as TGCAGTGCTAGAGATCACCTAGCGGGAGGGCCGCCAGATACGCAGTATTTT.

A few counts support this clonotype. This chain joins TRBV12-3 or TRBV12-4 and TRBJ1-4; maybe TRBD1 (6 bases). The CDR3 contains 14 residues. The V end was cut by 5 bases, the J end by 8 bases, with 15 bases between. CDR3 residues: CASSLRGLSEKLFF. The CDR3 DNA reads TGTGCCAGCAGTCTCAGGGGTCTGAGCGAAAAACTGTTTTTT.

This clonotype came up a few times. This rearrangement joins TRBV7-9 to TRBJ1-1, with D hard to call. V was cut by 3 bases and J by 7 bases, with 12 bases left in between. The CDR3 length is 13 residues. Germline V gene data show CDR1 as SEHNR and CDR2 as FQNEAQ (reference sequence). The CDR3 coding sequence is TGTGCCAGCAGCTTGCTCGGGTCGGGTGAAGCTTTCTTT. Its translation is CASSLLGSGEAFF.

The gene calls are TRBV11-1 and TRBJ1-6; D remains unclear. V was shortened by 3 bases and J by 0 bases, with 15 bases between the two germline ends. The CDR3 loop spans 18 amino acids. Looked up from germline, CDR1 is SGHAT and CDR2 is FQDESV (reference sequence). As DNA, the CDR3 is TGTGCCAGCAGCTTCCTCGGTAACAGCCTCTCCTATAATTCACCCCTCCACTTT. Translated: CASSFLGNSLSYNSPLHF.

In its sample, this clonotype was seen once. The chain uses TRBV4-2 and TRBJ2-5, with 8 bases fitting TRBD2. The better agreement between TRBJ2-1 and the DNA end casts doubt on the J call. The CDR3 is 18 amino acids. Germline CDR1 reads LGHNA; CDR2 reads YNFKEQ. The CDR3 DNA follows: TGTGCCAGCAGCCGACCCCTCTGGCAACGGGGGGGACAAGAGACCCAGTTCTTC. Its translation is CASSRPLWQRGGQETQFF.

This rearrangement joins TRBV12-3 or TRBV12-4 to TRBJ2-7; no firm D call. V lost 2 bases and J lost 3, with 8 bases in between. The CDR3 is 13 residues long. DNA for the CDR3: TGTGCCAGCAGTTTAAGTGGCGGCTACGAGCAGTACTTC. Translated: CASSLSGGYEQYF.

The rearrangement joins TRBV5-1 to TRBJ2-1; no firm D call. This CDR3 spans 16 amino acids. From germline, CDR1 is SGHRS and CDR2 YFSETQ. Between the trimmed V and J ends, which lost 0 bases and 0 bases, there was a span of 10 bases. The CDR3 reads CASSLGTLSSYNEQFF. The DNA of the CDR3 is TGCGCCAGCAGCTTGGGCACCCTGAGCTCCTACAATGAGCAGTTCTTC.

This clonotype has just a few counts. The chain recombines TRBV9 with TRBJ2-2; 7 bases fit TRBD2. V lost 3 bases to trimming and J lost 7 bases; unmatched junction nucleotides: 6. The V gene's germline CDR1 is SGDLS and CDR2 YYNGEE. The CDR3 is made up of 14 amino acids. The CDR3 nucleotides are TGTGCCAGCAGCGGAGCGGGGTTGGACGGGGAGCTGTTTTTT. It yields the protein CASSGAGLDGELFF.

The CDR3 sequence is CASSLSGVQNEQFF. The CDR3 DNA is TGTGCCAGCAGTTTGTCGGGAGTCCAAAATGAGCAGTTCTTC. This chain links TRBV27 with TRBJ2-1, with D perhaps TRBD2 (6 bases). The CDR3 runs to 14 residues. Germline values: CDR1 MNHEY, CDR2 SMNVEV (reference sequence). Deletions cut 3 bases from V and 7 bases from J, with 13 bases between.

This chain uses TRBV12-3 or TRBV12-4 with TRBJ1-5; D unclear. The CDR3 covers 17 residues. The ends were cut back, 3 bases at V and 6 bases at J, with 21 bases in the middle. CDR3 bases: TGTGCCAGCAGTTTCACCTGGGGTCGGGTGAAGAGTCAGCCCCAGCATTTT. Residues: CASSFTWGRVKSQPQHF.

The CDR3 DNA reads TGTGCCAGCAGCCAAGATGAGGACGGGAGCTACACAGATACGCAGTATTTT. Translated, it gives CASSQDEDGSYTDTQYF. V is TRBV4-2 and J is TRBJ2-3; D may be TRBD2 (6 bases). This CDR3 has 17 residues. Germline CDR1 and CDR2: LGHNA and YNFKEQ. V gave up 0 bases and J gave up 2 bases, with 15 bases separating them.